This passage covers 26 T cell receptor beta chains from one sample sequenced in a study of CD8+ T cells in alopecia areata. After isolation, RNA underwent reverse transcription to generate cDNA as the sequencing template. The assay was immunoSEQ multiplex PCR, and TCRdb's table has in-frame clones only and misses some. The sample holds more than 200,000 clones, 67% seen once. Specimen: CD4+ T cells sorted from blood, collected at week 0. These TCRs come from a human donor with alopecia areata.

In nucleotides, the CDR3 is TGTGCCTGGCACGGGACAGGGTCCTACGAGCAGTACTTC. Protein: CAWHGTGSYEQYF. The chain carries TRBV30 and TRBJ2-7; 9 positions agree with TRBD1. Germline CDR1 GTSNPN, CDR2 SVGIG (reference sequence). CDR3 length equals 13 residues. The ends lost 5 bases at V and 1 base at J; junction bases unmatched: 3.

The sample holds a few counts of this clone. The genes are TRBV29-1 and TRBJ2-2; D is unclear. Germline assignment: CDR1 SQVTM and CDR2 ANQGSEA. This CDR3 has 14 residues. V lost 5 bases and J 1 base, leaving 11 bases between the germline ends. CDR3 region: CSVFGILNTGELFF. The CDR3 DNA reads TGCAGCGTTTTTGGGATATTGAACACCGGGGAGCTGTTTTTT.

CDR3: CSVRDRDRGTKTQYF. DNA for the CDR3: TGCAGCGTTAGGGATCGGGACAGGGGTACGAAGACCCAGTACTTC. The genes are TRBV29-1 and TRBJ2-5, with 10 bases aligning to TRBD1. Germline trimming cut 5 bases from V and 6 bases from J; bases unmatched to any gene: 12. The CDR3 consists of 15 residues. Germline V lookup: CDR1 SQVTM, CDR2 ANQGSEA.

This clone came up once. J is TRBJ2-5 and V is TRBV11-2; D might be TRBD1 or TRBD2, each matching 5 bases. Germline lookup yields CDR1 SGHAT and CDR2 FQNNGV. The CDR3 has 16 residues. The germline V and J ends were trimmed by 5 bases and 5 bases, with 21 bases remaining between them. This CDR3 reads CASSPTWGSILETQYF. CDR3 sequence (DNA): TGTGCCAGCAGCCCCACTTGGGGGTCAATCTTGGAGACCCAGTACTTC.

V and J are TRBV5-6 and TRBJ1-4; D is uncertain. Germline CDR1 SGHDT, CDR2 YYEEEE. The V end was cut by 0 bases, the J end by 6 bases, with 12 bases between. The length of the CDR3 is 15 residues. The CDR3 DNA is TGTGCCAGCAGCTTGGGATTGGAGGCAGATGAAAAACTGTTTTTT. Protein: CASSLGLEADEKLFF.

The chain links TRBV9 to TRBJ1-6, with a weak D call TRBD1 (6 bases). With 3 bases removed from V and 6 bases from J, the gap between germline ends came to 22 bases. Germline lookup yields CDR1 SGDLS and CDR2 YYNGEE. This CDR3 spans 18 amino acids. This CDR3 reads CASSDGRGTTMINSPLHF. The CDR3 DNA reads TGTGCCAGCAGCGACGGCCGAGGGACAACGATGATTAATTCACCCCTCCACTTT.

J is TRBJ1-2 and V is TRBV4-3, with D hard to call. The CDR3 covers 15 residues. The V gene's germline CDR1 is LGHNA and CDR2 YSLEER. V was clipped by 1 base and J by 2 bases, with 11 bases between them. The CDR3 DNA reads TGCGCCAGCAGCCAAGTCCCGGGTACAAACTATGGCTACACCTTC. This translates into CASSQVPGTNYGYTF.

The genes are TRBV7-2 and TRBJ1-6, with D maybe TRBD1 (5 bases). Trimming cost V 5 bases and J 3 bases, with 14 bases left between them. Germline V gives CDR1 SGHTA, CDR2 FQGNSA. The CDR3 consists of 16 residues. CDR3 amino acids: CASSPLARDYNSPLHF. Here the CDR3 DNA reads TGTGCCAGCAGCCCATTGGCCAGGGACTATAATTCACCCCTCCACTTT.

The chain has TRBV30 and TRBJ2-7; 8 bases are shared with TRBD2. Germline-derived CDR1 and CDR2 are GTSNPN and SVGIG (reference sequence). Losses at the gene ends were 2 bases for V and 3 bases for J; bases not matched to a gene: 6. The CDR3 contains 14 residues. For the CDR3, the DNA is TGTGCCTGGAGTAGGGAGCGGGGGAACTACGAGCAGTACTTC. Translating gives CAWSRERGNYEQYF.

The chain links TRBV7-2 to TRBJ1-6, with TRBD1 as a possible D gene (5 bases). CDR1 SGHTA and CDR2 FQGNSA come from the germline V gene. Between the trimmed V and J ends, which lost 0 bases and 0 bases, there was a span of 12 bases. The CDR3 sequence is 18 residues long. The CDR3 nucleotides are TGTGCCAGCAGCTTAGCGTGGGGTGGGGGCTCCTATAATTCACCCCTCCACTTT. Its translation: CASSLAWGGGSYNSPLHF. The variable domain in full, completed from reference TRBV7-2 and TRBJ1-6, reads GAGVSQSPSNKVTEKGKDVELRCDPISGHTALYWYRQSLGQGLEFLIYFQGNSAPDKSGLPSDRFSAERTGGSVSTLTIQRTQQEDSAVYLCASSLAWGGGSYNSPLHFGNGTRLTVT.

CDR3 sequence (DNA): TGTGCCAGCAGCACGGGACGAGGATCTCAGCCCCAGCATTTT. This encodes CASSTGRGSQPQHF. The rearrangement links TRBV7-2 to TRBJ1-5, with a tentative D call TRBD1 (5 bases). The CDR3 has 14 amino acids. Germline lookup yields CDR1 SGHTA and CDR2 FQGNSA. V lost 5 bases and J lost 6, with 14 bases in between.

The sample holds one count of this clone. This chain links TRBV2 with TRBJ1-5; D not certain. The CDR3 spans 13 residues. The V gene's germline CDR1 is SNHLY and CDR2 FYNNEI. Trimming shortened V by 1 base and J by 4 bases, and 5 bases separated the two germline ends. In nucleotides, the CDR3 is TGTGCCAGCAGTGAAGGTTGGAATCAGCCCCAGCATTTT. Its protein product is CASSEGWNQPQHF.

The chain uses TRBV9 and TRBJ2-2; 9 nucleotides agree with TRBD1. Losses at the gene ends were 3 bases for V and 3 bases for J; bases not matched to a gene: 12. The CDR3 totals 18 residues. Germline CDR1 SGDLS, CDR2 YYNGEE. CDR3 region: CASSEAGTGKSDTGELFF. CDR3 nucleotides: TGTGCCAGCAGCGAGGCGGGGACAGGGAAGTCGGACACCGGGGAGCTGTTTTTT. Filled out from reference TRBV9 and TRBJ2-2, the complete variable domain reads DSGVTQTPKHLITATGQRVTLRCSPRSGDLSVYWYQQSLDQGLQFLIQYYNGEERAKGNILERFSAQQFPDLHSELNLSSLELGDSALYFCASSEAGTGKSDTGELFFGEGSRLTVL.

The chain joins TRBV5-6 to TRBJ2-5; D possibly corresponds to TRBD1 (6 bases). The CDR3 sequence is 15 residues long. Per germline, CDR1 SGHDT and CDR2 YYEEEE. Deletions cut 2 bases from V and 5 bases from J, with 16 bases between. This chain's CDR3 is CASSLNRELAETQYF. DNA of the CDR3: TGTGCCAGCAGCTTAAACAGGGAACTGGCGGAGACCCAGTACTTC.

The chain uses TRBV14 and TRBJ2-5; D is possibly TRBD2 (6 bases). This CDR3 contains 16 residues. Trimming shortened V by 6 bases and J by 4 bases, and 21 bases separated the two germline ends. Germline V gene sequence: CDR1 SGHDN, CDR2 FVKESK. The CDR3, as DNA: TGTGCCAGCAGTAGCTGGGGAGGCGCTAGGGGAGAGACCCAGTACTTC. Translating it yields CASSSWGGARGETQYF.

The chain links TRBV5-1 to TRBJ2-5; D unclear. There are 14 residues in the CDR3. CDR1 SGHRS and CDR2 YFSETQ come from the germline V gene. The V and J ends lost 5 bases and 2 bases respectively, with 13 bases between them. The CDR3 nucleotides read TGCGCCAGCAGAGATCTCACGGCTCAAGAGACCCAGTACTTC. Protein: CASRDLTAQETQYF. Variable domain in full (rest from reference TRBV5-1 and TRBJ2-5): KAGVTQTPRYLIKTRGQQVTLSCSPISGHRSVSWYQQTPGQGLQFLFEYFSETQRNKGNFPGRFSGRQFSNSRSEMNVSTLELGDSALYLCASRDLTAQETQYFGPGTRLLVL.

The chain combines TRBV29-1 with TRBJ2-1, with 9 bases matching TRBD2. The CDR3 is 15 amino acids. Germline V CDR1 and CDR2: SQVTM, ANQGSEA. V lost 7 bases, J lost 0 bases, and 7 bases stayed unmatched. For the CDR3, the DNA is TGCAGCGGTAGCGGGGGCCCGTCCTCCTACAATGAGCAGTTCTTC. The encoded protein is CSGSGGPSSYNEQFF.

The CDR3 loop reads CAWSKQGAGEQFF. The CDR3 DNA sequence: TGTGCCTGGAGCAAACAGGGGGCTGGAGAGCAGTTCTTC. The gene calls are TRBV30 and TRBJ2-1, with 9 bases matching TRBD1. This CDR3 spans 13 amino acids. V lost 3 bases to trimming and J lost 10 bases; unmatched junction nucleotides: 7. Germline V CDR1 and CDR2: GTSNPN, SVGIG (reference sequence).

The chain carries TRBV30 and TRBJ2-3; 8 nucleotides line up with TRBD2. Germline V lookup: CDR1 GTSNPN, CDR2 SVGIG (reference sequence). CDR3 size: 14 residues. V was clipped by 7 bases and J by 4 bases; unmatched bases: 10. CDR3 amino acids: CASNPGGAPDTQYF. The CDR3 bases are TGTGCCTCAAACCCCGGGGGGGCCCCAGATACGCAGTATTTT.

The chain carries TRBV5-1 and TRBJ1-1, with 12 bases fitting TRBD1. The CDR3 totals 19 residues. Trimming at V came to 0 bases and at J to 1 base, leaving 10 bases not matched to a gene. Germline-derived CDR1 and CDR2 are SGHRS and YFSETQ. The CDR3 loop reads CASSLEKFGTGGSNTEAFF. CDR3 nucleotides: TGCGCCAGCAGCTTGGAAAAATTCGGGACAGGGGGCTCGAACACTGAAGCTTTCTTT.

This chain uses TRBV13 with TRBJ2-3, with D unclear. This CDR3 is 16 amino acids long. V was clipped by 0 bases and J by 0 bases, with 10 bases between them. Germline lookup yields CDR1 PRHDT and CDR2 FYEKMQ (reference sequence). CDR3 coding DNA: TGTGCCAGCAGCTTAGGTATCTGGCCGAGCACAGATACGCAGTATTTT. This codes for CASSLGIWPSTDTQYF.

This chain connects TRBV11-3 to TRBJ1-6; D ambiguous. Trimming stripped 0 bases from V and 8 bases from J, with 5 bases between. The CDR3 contains 13 residues. From germline, CDR1 is SGHNT and CDR2 YENEEA. CDR3 DNA: TGTGCCAGCAGCTTAGACAACTATTCACCCCTCCACTTT. It yields the protein CASSLDNYSPLHF.

The chain combines TRBV6-5 with TRBJ2-2; tentatively, D is TRBD2 (6 bases). Germline V gene data show CDR1 as MNHEY and CDR2 as SVGAGI. V was pared by 6 bases and J by 6 bases, with 17 bases between. The CDR3 has 15 residues. This CDR3 reads CASSRDWPASGELFF. The CDR3 nucleotides read TGTGCCAGCAGCCGGGACTGGCCGGCGTCCGGGGAGCTGTTTTTT.

V is TRBV30 and J is TRBJ2-1, with TRBD2 matching 8 bases. The CDR3 extends over 13 amino acids. After removal of 3 bases from V and 9 bases from J, the junction contained 7 bases not matched to a gene. Germline values: CDR1 GTSNPN, CDR2 SVGIG (reference sequence). In nucleotides, the CDR3 is TGTGCCTGGAGCCATGGACTAGCATTTGAGCAGTTCTTC. Its translation: CAWSHGLAFEQFF. The full variable domain, in which reference TRBV30 and TRBJ2-1 provide the parts outside the CDR3, is SQTIHQWPATLVQPVGSPLSLECTVEGTSNPNLYWYRQAAGRGLQLLFYSVGIGQISSEVPQNLSASRPQDRQFILSSKKLLLSDSGFYLCAWSHGLAFEQFFGPGTRLTVL.

The chain couples TRBV7-2 to TRBJ1-2, with D possibly TRBD1 on 6 matching bases. This CDR3 comprises 14 residues. Trimming shortened V by 5 bases and J by 3 bases, and 13 bases separated the two germline ends. CDR1 is SGHTA, CDR2 FQGNSA, per germline. CDR3 DNA sequence: TGTGCCAGCAGCCCGGACAGCAACTACTATGGCTACACCTTC. It encodes CASSPDSNYYGYTF.

The V call is TRBV6-5, the J call TRBJ2-7; either TRBD1 or TRBD2 may supply D (5 bases each). The CDR3 extends over 14 amino acids. Germline V gene data show CDR1 as MNHEY and CDR2 as SVGAGI. V was pared by 6 bases and J by 0 bases, with 12 bases between. CDR3 sequence: CASRGRLSSYEQYF. The CDR3 nucleotides are TGTGCCAGCAGGGGACGGTTGAGCTCCTACGAGCAGTACTTC.